The present T cell receptor beta chain was sequenced within a study of long-term antiretroviral therapy in people with HIV. Study-level findings and limits: Diversity measured after ART increased yet remained under transplant donor controls. Across all time points, the repertoire was dominated by clones that expanded before ART.

There are 12 residues in the CDR3. Per the germline V gene, CDR1 is SEHNR and CDR2 is FQNEAQ (reference sequence). V gave up 3 bases and J gave up 6 bases, with 9 bases separating them. The immunoSEQ assay was v3.0, run at survey level. Sequencing was designed to cover roughly 35,000-55,000 T-cell genomes in each sample. Repertoires were generated with immunoSEQ multiplex PCR, while TCRdb's copy carries only in-frame clones and drops some. The table records over 25,000 clones, approximately 78% of them present only once. This clone occurred a few times. Antigen unknown. The TCR was taken from a middle-aged man with HIV. This sample comprised unsorted PBMCs, obtained 3 years after starting antiretroviral therapy. J is TRBJ2-7 and V is TRBV7-9, with D unresolved. CDR3 residues: CASSFEGSEQYF. The CDR3 DNA reads as TGTGCCAGCAGCTTTGAAGGCTCCGAGCAGTACTTC.